This TCR beta chain was identified during a study of shared clonotypes between healthy human individuals. On the study more broadly: Each donor contributed plates that comprised three CD4 naive, three CD4 memory, two CD8 naive and one CD8 memory.

Study findings and constraints: Sequencing depth was expected to influence donor clonotype sharing.

The repertoire was sequenced with immunoSEQ multiplex PCR; TCRdb's copy has only in-frame clones and lacks some. The repertoire includes approximately 1.1 million clones, about four fifths of them detected once, and 0.5% to 0.6% sits in the top ten. A remark on this clone: Its specificity is not known.

V was clipped by 0 bases and J by 6 bases; unmatched bases: 12. Germline-derived CDR1 and CDR2 are SGHRS and YFSETQ. The CDR3 runs 19 residues. The sequenced material came from memory CD4+ T cells from PBMCs. Specified subset: CD45RA-negative fraction. The receptor comes from a man aged 18 to 30 in good health. Some clones in this sample may be carry-over from other donors' samples. This chain links TRBV5-1 with TRBJ2-1; 13 bases fit TRBD2. This CDR3 is CASSLAVGRTSGRANEQFF. The CDR3 DNA is TGCGCCAGCAGCTTGGCCGTGGGGAGAACTAGCGGGAGGGCCAATGAGCAGTTCTTC.